What follows is one T cell receptor beta chain and its context. The CDR3 loop spans 18 amino acids. V trimming: 3 bases; J trimming: 5 bases; junction bases outside the gene matches: 17. Germline CDR1 LGHNA, CDR2 YSLEER. The repertoire was sequenced with immunoSEQ multiplex PCR; TCRdb's copy has only in-frame clones and lacks some. Here the sample spans hundreds of thousands of clones, more than 75% being singletons. The record originates from a study of blood T cell repertoires in COVID-19. About the study: PBMCs, B-cell-depleted T cells, or T cells were the source of the cDNA or gDNA that made up the material.

The sequencing input was peripheral blood. The chain joins TRBV4-3 to TRBJ2-3, with 7 nucleotides matching TRBD2. The clonotype was recovered from a man aged 70-80 years with acute or convalescent COVID-19. CDR3 sequence reads: CASSQALSRVWGGDTQYF. The CDR3 DNA is TGCGCCAGCAGCCAGGCCCTTAGTCGAGTCTGGGGGGGAGATACGCAGTATTTT.